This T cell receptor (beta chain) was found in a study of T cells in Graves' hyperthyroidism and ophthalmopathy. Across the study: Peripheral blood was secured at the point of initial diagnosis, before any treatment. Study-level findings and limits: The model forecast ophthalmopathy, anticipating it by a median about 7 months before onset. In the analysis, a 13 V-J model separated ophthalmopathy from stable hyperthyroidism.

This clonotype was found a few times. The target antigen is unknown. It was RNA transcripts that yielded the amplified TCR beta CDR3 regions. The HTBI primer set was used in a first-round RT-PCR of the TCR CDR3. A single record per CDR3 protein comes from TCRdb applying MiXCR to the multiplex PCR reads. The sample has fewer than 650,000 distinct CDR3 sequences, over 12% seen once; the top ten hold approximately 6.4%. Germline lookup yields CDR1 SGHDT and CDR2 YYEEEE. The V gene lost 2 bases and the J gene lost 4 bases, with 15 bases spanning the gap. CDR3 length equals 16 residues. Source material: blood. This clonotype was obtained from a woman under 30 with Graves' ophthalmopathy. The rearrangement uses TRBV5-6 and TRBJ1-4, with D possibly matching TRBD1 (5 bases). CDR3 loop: CASSFPGNLDNEKLFF. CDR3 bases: TGTGCCAGCAGCTTCCCAGGGAATTTGGATAATGAAAAACTGTTTTTT.